The T cell receptor (beta chain) described here comes from a study of T cells after yellow fever vaccination. Study outcomes and limitations: Researchers noted that a small share of clonotypes showed up in both CD4 and CD8 compartments. Post-booster repertoires contained most primary-vaccination clones again (roughly 96% CD4, around 89% CD8). Although the secondary response was weaker, it peaked faster, at day 5 versus 15.

TCR cDNA was made by 5'RACE template switching, adding a universal primer site and UMIs. TCRdb reanalysed the 5' RACE reads using MiXCR and keeps one entry per CDR3 protein. Among about 260,000 distinct CDR3 sequences, 5.2% were seen once, and the ten largest hold around 3.5%. A word on this clonotype: The antigen remains undetermined.

The CDR3 is 13 residues long. The J segment lost 4 bases and the V segment lost 4 bases, leaving 6 bases of the junction unmatched. The germline CDR1 and CDR2 sequences are SQVTM and ANQGSEA. The TCR sequence derives from a man aged 18 to 29 who received the YFV17D yellow fever vaccine. Sample: CD4+ T cells sorted from PBMCs, taken on the day of the yellow fever booster vaccination. This chain uses TRBV29-1 with TRBJ1-1, with 7 bases aligning to TRBD1. The CDR3 bases are TGCAGCGTTGGACAGGGTGTCAGCACTGAAGCTTTCTTT. Amino acid sequence: CSVGQGVSTEAFF.